The T cell receptor beta chain described here comes from a study of response to subunit inactivated influenza vaccine. Overall study results and limits: Seasonal influenza vaccination, on each occasion, was suggested by the authors to recruit few new T cells.

Details on this clonotype: Its matching antigen is unknown.

TCRdb itself ran the RT-PCR reads through MiXCR, one entry per CDR3 protein. The sample gives approximately 700,000 distinct CDR3 sequences, more than 11% of which show up once; 5.5% to 8% is in the top ten. Trimming cost V 6 bases and J 3 bases, with 21 bases left between them. The length of the CDR3 is 17 residues. Sequenced here: PBMCs from blood, sampled less than 15 days before vaccination. The receptor comes from a man aged 50-60 years who received an inactivated influenza vaccine. The chain employs TRBV12-3 or TRBV12-4 and TRBJ2-4; TRBD2 is a possible D gene (5 bases). CDR3: CASSLVFWIANKNIQYF. The CDR3 DNA reads TGTGCCAGCAGCCTGGTCTTCTGGATAGCGAACAAAAACATTCAGTACTTC.